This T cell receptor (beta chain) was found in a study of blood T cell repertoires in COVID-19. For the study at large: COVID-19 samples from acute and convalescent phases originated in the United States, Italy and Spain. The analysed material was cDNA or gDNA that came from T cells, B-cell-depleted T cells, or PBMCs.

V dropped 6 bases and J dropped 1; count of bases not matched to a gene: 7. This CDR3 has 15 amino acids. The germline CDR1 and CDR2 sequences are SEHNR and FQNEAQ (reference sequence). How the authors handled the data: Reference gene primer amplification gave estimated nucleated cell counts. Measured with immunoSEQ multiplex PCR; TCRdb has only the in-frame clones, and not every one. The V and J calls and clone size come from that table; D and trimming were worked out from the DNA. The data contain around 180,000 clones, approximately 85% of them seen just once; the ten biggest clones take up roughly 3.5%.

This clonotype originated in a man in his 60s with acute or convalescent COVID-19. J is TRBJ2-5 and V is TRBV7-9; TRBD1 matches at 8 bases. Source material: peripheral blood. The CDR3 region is CASRDAGTGQETQYF. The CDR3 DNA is TGTGCCAGCAGAGACGCCGGGACAGGCCAAGAGACCCAGTACTTC.